These 27 T cell receptor beta chains were sequenced from one sample in a study of blood T cell repertoires in COVID-19. Clones were read by immunoSEQ multiplex PCR, and TCRdb kept only the in-frame ones, dropping some. Of some 30,000 clones in the sample, roughly 91% were seen once. Sequenced input: peripheral blood. These receptors originate from a human donor with active COVID-19. The donor label of this sample is uncertain.

In its sample, this clone was seen once. V and J are TRBV6-5 and TRBJ1-4; 10 bases match TRBD1. Germline CDR1 reads MNHEY; CDR2 reads SVGAGI. V shed 8 bases and J 8 bases; nucleotides not matched to a gene: 5. The CDR3 is 13 residues long. DNA for the CDR3: TGTGCCAGCTGGGACAGGGGAGGGGAAAAACTGTTTTTT. Translation: CASWDRGGEKLFF.

The CDR3 coding sequence is TGCGCCAGCAGCCCGGGGGACAGGGTAGGAAACACCATATATTTT. It specifies CASSPGDRVGNTIYF. V is TRBV5-1 and J is TRBJ1-3, with TRBD1 matching over 9 bases. This CDR3 is 15 amino acids long. Germline values: CDR1 SGHRS, CDR2 YFSETQ. J lost 4 bases, V lost 4 bases, and 6 bases had no gene match. The complete variable domain, with remaining parts taken from reference TRBV5-1 and TRBJ1-3, reads KAGVTQTPRYLIKTRGQQVTLSCSPISGHRSVSWYQQTPGQGLQFLFEYFSETQRNKGNFPGRFSGRQFSNSRSEMNVSTLELGDSALYLCASSPGDRVGNTIYFGEGSWLTVV.

The rearrangement uses TRBV18 and TRBJ2-3, with D hard to call. V lost 2 bases to trimming and J lost 4 bases, with 7 bases between them. This CDR3 spans 13 amino acids. Germline CDR1 KGHSH, CDR2 LQKENI. CDR3 in DNA: TGTGCCAGCTCACCATCTACCCCAGATACGCAGTATTTT. It is translated as CASSPSTPDTQYF.

V is TRBV6-2 or TRBV6-3 and J is TRBJ2-1; D is possibly TRBD2 (9 bases). Germline V gene data show CDR1 as MNHEY and CDR2 as SVGEGT. CDR3 length equals 18 residues. Trimming stripped 6 bases from V and 3 bases from J, with 24 bases between. The CDR3 protein is CASSPGGIAGGSYNEQFF. DNA for the CDR3: TGTGCCAGCAGCCCAGGGGGCATCGCGGGAGGGAGCTACAATGAGCAGTTCTTC.

V is TRBV28 and J is TRBJ1-1; 7 positions match TRBD1. The CDR3 is 16 amino acids. V was pared by 3 bases and J by 0 bases, with 7 bases of the junction left unmatched. In germline, CDR1 is MDHEN, CDR2 SYDVKM. The CDR3 region is CASSLGQSWLNTEAFF. Written as DNA, the CDR3 is TGTGCCAGCAGTTTGGGACAGAGTTGGTTGAACACTGAAGCTTTCTTT. Full variable domain (rest looked up from reference TRBV28 and TRBJ1-1): DVKVTQSSRYLVKRTGEKVFLECVQDMDHENMFWYRQDPGLGLRLIYFSYDVKMKEKGDIPEGYSVSREKKERFSLILESASTNQTSMYLCASSLGQSWLNTEAFFGQGTRLTVV.

The chain joins TRBV9 to TRBJ1-5; perhaps TRBD1 as D (6 bases). The germline gives CDR1 SGDLS, CDR2 YYNGEE. V was cut by 0 bases and J by 0 bases, with 7 bases left in between. The CDR3 totals 15 residues. CDR3: CASSVAGDSNQPQHF. DNA of the CDR3: TGTGCCAGCAGCGTAGCAGGGGATAGCAATCAGCCCCAGCATTTT.

The chain uses TRBV28 and TRBJ2-2; TRBD1 is a possible D gene (6 bases). The germline V and J ends were trimmed by 2 bases and 7 bases, with 17 bases remaining between them. The CDR3 sequence is 16 residues long. Germline CDR1 and CDR2: MDHEN and SYDVKM. CDR3 amino acids: CASSLPTQGINGELFF. In DNA, the CDR3 is TGTGCCAGCAGTTTACCTACTCAGGGGATAAACGGGGAGCTGTTTTTT.

The CDR3 loop is CASSPDSRIYEQYF. CDR3 nucleotides: TGTGCCAGCAGCCCTGACTCCCGGATTTACGAGCAGTACTTC. This chain links TRBV6-2 or TRBV6-3 with TRBJ2-7, with D hard to call. This CDR3 comprises 14 residues. The V and J ends lost 6 bases and 4 bases respectively, with 16 bases between them. The germline V gene has CDR1 MNHEY and CDR2 SVGEGT.

The genes are TRBV4-3 and TRBJ2-7; D is uncertain. Trimming took off 6 bases at V and 0 bases at J, with 18 bases between the two ends. Germline V CDR1 and CDR2: LGHNA, YSLEER. The CDR3 covers 16 residues. The CDR3 spells CASRLPTSASSYEQYF. The CDR3 nucleotides are TGCGCCAGCAGACTACCTACCTCCGCGAGCTCCTACGAGCAGTACTTC.

The V gene is TRBV7-6, the J gene TRBJ2-7, with TRBD2 identical over 7 bases. The germline V gene has CDR1 SGHVS and CDR2 FNYEAQ. There are 16 residues in the CDR3. V trimming: 5 bases; J trimming: 1 base; junction bases outside the gene matches: 11. The CDR3 coding sequence is TGTGCCAGCAGCAGGTATATGGGGGGGGTTTCCTACGAGCAGTACTTC. Amino acid sequence: CASSRYMGGVSYEQYF.

The chain has TRBV19 and TRBJ1-6, with 9 bases aligning to TRBD1. V gave up 4 bases and J gave up 9 bases; unmatched junction bases: 13. There are 17 residues in the CDR3. CDR1 and CDR2 (germline): LNHDA, SQIVND (reference sequence). This CDR3 is CASSTDLDRGFFSPLHF. The CDR3 nucleotides read TGTGCCAGTAGTACGGACCTGGACAGGGGATTTTTTTCACCCCTCCACTTT.

This chain uses TRBV7-9 with TRBJ2-7, with a weak D call TRBD1 (7 bases). Germline CDR1 is SEHNR and CDR2 is FQNEAQ (reference sequence). This CDR3 region has 13 residues. The V end was cut by 1 base, the J end by 7 bases, with 11 bases between. CDR3 residues: CASSLGGDREQYF. The CDR3 bases are TGTGCCAGCAGCTTAGGCGGGGACAGAGAGCAGTACTTC.

The chain recombines TRBV7-2 with TRBJ2-5, with 12 bases matching TRBD2. V was pared by 4 bases and J by 4 bases, with 1 base of the junction left unmatched. The CDR3 is made up of 14 amino acids. The germline V gene encodes CDR1 SGHTA and CDR2 FQGNSA. The CDR3 DNA is TGTGCCAGCAGCTCGGGACTAGCGGGAGAGACCCAGTACTTC. This translates into CASSSGLAGETQYF.

The chain is built from TRBV5-5 and TRBJ2-1, with D possibly matching TRBD1 (5 bases). The CDR3 runs to 15 residues. Germline CDR1 is SGHKS and CDR2 is YYEKEE (reference sequence). The V gene lost 0 bases and the J gene lost 1 base, with 8 bases spanning the gap. The chain's CDR3 is CASSLEGVSYNEQFF. As DNA, the CDR3 is TGTGCCAGCAGCTTGGAAGGGGTATCCTACAATGAGCAGTTCTTC. The full variable domain, in which reference TRBV5-5 and TRBJ2-1 provide the parts outside the CDR3, is DAGVTQSPTHLIKTRGQQVTLRCSPISGHKSVSWYQQVLGQGPQFIFQYYEKEERGRGNFPDRFSARQFPNYSSELNVNALLLGDSALYLCASSLEGVSYNEQFFGPGTRLTVL.

The genes are TRBV27 and TRBJ2-1; 8 bases align to TRBD2. CDR3 size: 17 residues. Trimming at V came to 3 bases and at J to 3 bases, leaving 10 bases not matched to a gene. Germline V lookup: CDR1 MNHEY, CDR2 SMNVEV (reference sequence). The CDR3 loop reads CASSFSSGKVYYNEQFF. For the CDR3, the DNA is TGTGCCAGCAGTTTCAGTAGCGGGAAGGTGTACTACAATGAGCAGTTCTTC.

The rearrangement joins TRBV21-1 to TRBJ2-1; no check of the table's D call, TRBD2, against the DNA was made. TRBV21-1 is a recognized pseudogene. This CDR3 has 17 amino acids. This chain's CDR3 is CASNVSSGGDSYNEQFF. In DNA, the CDR3 is TGTGCCAGCAATGTATCTAGTGGCGGGGATTCCTACAATGAGCAGTTCTTC.

The chain couples TRBV10-3 to TRBJ2-7; 12 nucleotides line up with TRBD2. V was clipped by 3 bases and J by 6 bases; unmatched bases: 6. Germline-derived CDR1 and CDR2 are ENHRY and SYGVKD. The CDR3 covers 15 residues. Written as DNA, the CDR3 is TGTGCCATCAGTGAAGCGGCTAGCGGGAGGGTCGAGCAGTACTTC. Amino acids: CAISEAASGRVEQYF.

This clone was observed once. The CDR3 nucleotides read TGTGCCAGCAGCCAAATAGCGGGAGATTTGACAGATACGCAGTATTTT. The encoded protein is CASSQIAGDLTDTQYF. The chain is built from TRBV5-6 and TRBJ2-3, with 9 bases that match TRBD2. Germline assignment: CDR1 SGHDT and CDR2 YYEEEE. Germline trimming cut 4 bases from V and 3 bases from J; bases unmatched to any gene: 9. CDR3 size: 16 residues.

This chain joins TRBV27 and TRBJ1-3; 10 bases are shared with TRBD1. Germline CDR1 MNHEY, CDR2 SMNVEV (reference sequence). The CDR3 contains 15 residues. Trimming cost V 5 bases and J 8 bases; bases outside gene matches: 9. This chain's CDR3 is CASSPGDRGRHTIYF. In DNA, the CDR3 is TGTGCCAGCAGTCCCGGGGACAGGGGAAGACACACCATATATTTT.

V is TRBV9 and J is TRBJ2-2; tentative D call: TRBD1 (6 bases). Germline V gene lookup returns CDR1 SGDLS and CDR2 YYNGEE. With 4 bases removed from V and 1 base from J, the gap between germline ends came to 11 bases. The CDR3 is 15 amino acids. CDR3 nucleotide sequence: TGTGCCAGCAGCTCCCGACAGGAGAACACCGGGGAGCTGTTTTTT. It translates to CASSSRQENTGELFF.

This chain connects TRBV9 to TRBJ2-7; D is possibly TRBD2 (5 bases). In germline, CDR1 is SGDLS, CDR2 YYNGEE. Trimming took 4 bases from V and 0 from J, leaving 11 bases between them. The CDR3 covers 14 residues. The CDR3 nucleotides are TGTGCCAGCAGCCCACGGACTGACTCCTACGAGCAGTACTTC. Residues: CASSPRTDSYEQYF.

V and J are TRBV3-1 (or the pseudogene TRBV3-2) and TRBJ1-5; D is unresolved. Germline V CDR1 and CDR2: LGHDT, YNNKEL (reference sequence). The CDR3 has 13 residues. V was pared by 0 bases and J by 6 bases, with 6 bases between. The CDR3 nucleotides read TGTGCCAGCAGCCAAGATCTCCGTCAGCCCCAGCATTTT. This translates into CASSQDLRQPQHF.

V is TRBV12-3 or TRBV12-4 and J is TRBJ2-7; 8 nucleotides agree with TRBD1. The CDR3 runs to 13 residues. V trimming: 8 bases; J trimming: 3 bases; junction bases outside the gene matches: 6. CDR3 sequence (DNA): TGTGCCAGCCGGGACAGGTTGATCTACGAGCAGTACTTC. Protein product: CASRDRLIYEQYF.

V gene TRBV6-6 combines with J gene TRBJ1-2, with D tentatively TRBD1 (5 bases). Germline CDR1 is MNHNY and CDR2 is SVGAGI (reference sequence). Trimming stripped 2 bases from V and 6 bases from J, with 10 bases between. The CDR3 length is 13 residues. DNA of the CDR3: TGTGCCAGCAGTTACGGGGGGAAGGATGGCTACACCTTC. Protein: CASSYGGKDGYTF.

The chain recombines TRBV9 with TRBJ2-7; perhaps TRBD1 as D (5 bases). The CDR3 is made up of 13 amino acids. V was trimmed by 0 bases and J by 3 bases, leaving 7 bases between them. Germline CDR1 reads SGDLS; CDR2 reads YYNGEE. The DNA for the CDR3 is TGTGCCAGCAGCGTAGGAGACAGCTACGAGCAGTACTTC. This codes for CASSVGDSYEQYF.

The genes are TRBV27 and TRBJ2-1, with TRBD2 as a possible D gene (5 bases). Trimming stripped 3 bases from V and 0 bases from J, with 6 bases between. Germline V gene lookup returns CDR1 MNHEY and CDR2 SMNVEV (reference sequence). The CDR3 consists of 14 residues. DNA of the CDR3: TGTGCCAGCAGTTTGGCGGGCTCCTACAATGAGCAGTTCTTC. Its translation is CASSLAGSYNEQFF.

V gene TRBV3-1 (or the pseudogene TRBV3-2) combines with J gene TRBJ2-7, with D possibly matching TRBD2 (6 bases). The CDR3 totals 18 residues. Germline-derived CDR1 and CDR2 are LGHDT and YNNKEL (reference sequence). Trimming left V 3 bases short and J 3 bases short, with 24 bases between. The CDR3 DNA follows: TGTGCCAGCAGCCAGGATCAAACCGGGACTGGGGCTTTCTACGAGCAGTACTTC. Its translation is CASSQDQTGTGAFYEQYF.